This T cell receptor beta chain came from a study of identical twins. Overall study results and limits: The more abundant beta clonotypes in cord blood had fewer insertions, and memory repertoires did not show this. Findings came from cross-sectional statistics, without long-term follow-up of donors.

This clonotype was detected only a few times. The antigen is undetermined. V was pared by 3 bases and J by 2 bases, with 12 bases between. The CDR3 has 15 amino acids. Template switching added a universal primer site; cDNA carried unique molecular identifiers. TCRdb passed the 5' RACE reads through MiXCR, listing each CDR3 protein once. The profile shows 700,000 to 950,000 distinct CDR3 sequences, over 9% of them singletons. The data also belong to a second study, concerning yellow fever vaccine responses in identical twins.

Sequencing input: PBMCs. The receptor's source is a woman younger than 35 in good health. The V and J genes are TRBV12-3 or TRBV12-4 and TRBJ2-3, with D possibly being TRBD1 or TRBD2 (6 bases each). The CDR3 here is CASSLEGDYTDTQYF. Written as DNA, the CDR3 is TGTGCCAGCAGTTTGGAGGGGGATTACACAGATACGCAGTATTTT.